Detailed here is one T cell receptor (beta chain). As yet, its antigen is unknown. The data belong to a study of shared clonotypes between healthy human individuals. Study-wide findings and caveats: Tissues were not sampled, only blood, and their repertoires likely differ. Relative to clonotypes present in all four donors, those not shared had lower generation probabilities.

For each subset, genomic DNA was distributed in equal portions over several immunoSEQ plates. Original handling: ImmunoSEQ output held junction-only sequences without quality scores, so filtering differed. Only in-frame clones appear in the TCRdb table, and some are missing; sequencing was by immunoSEQ multiplex PCR. V and J calls and clone size are those listed in that table; D and trimming were worked out from the DNA. The sample carries some 980,000 clones, about three quarters recorded once. This TCR was sampled from a man between 18 and 29 years old in good health. The sequencing sample was made of memory CD4+ T cells sorted from blood. Indicated subset: CD45RA-negative fraction.

As DNA, the CDR3 is TGTGCCAGCAGCTTGGGACAGCTCAGAGAGACCCAGTACTTC. As protein: CASSLGQLRETQYF. The chain has TRBV5-4 and TRBJ2-5; perhaps TRBD1 as D (5 bases). V dropped 0 bases and J dropped 4 bases, with 10 bases sitting between them. This CDR3 has 14 amino acids. CDR1 is SGHNT, CDR2 YYREEE, per germline (reference sequence).